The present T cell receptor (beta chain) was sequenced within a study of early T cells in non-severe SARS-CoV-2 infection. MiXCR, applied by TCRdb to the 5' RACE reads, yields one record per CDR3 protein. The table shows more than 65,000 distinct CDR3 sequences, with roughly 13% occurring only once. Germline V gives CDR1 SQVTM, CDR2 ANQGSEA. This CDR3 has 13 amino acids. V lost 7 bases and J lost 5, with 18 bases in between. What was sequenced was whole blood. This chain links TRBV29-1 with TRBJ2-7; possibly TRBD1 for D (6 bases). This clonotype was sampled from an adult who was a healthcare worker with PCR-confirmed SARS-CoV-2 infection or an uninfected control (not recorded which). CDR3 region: CSAGQSGSNEQYF. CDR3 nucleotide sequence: TGCAGCGCTGGACAGTCAGGGTCCAACGAGCAGTACTTC.